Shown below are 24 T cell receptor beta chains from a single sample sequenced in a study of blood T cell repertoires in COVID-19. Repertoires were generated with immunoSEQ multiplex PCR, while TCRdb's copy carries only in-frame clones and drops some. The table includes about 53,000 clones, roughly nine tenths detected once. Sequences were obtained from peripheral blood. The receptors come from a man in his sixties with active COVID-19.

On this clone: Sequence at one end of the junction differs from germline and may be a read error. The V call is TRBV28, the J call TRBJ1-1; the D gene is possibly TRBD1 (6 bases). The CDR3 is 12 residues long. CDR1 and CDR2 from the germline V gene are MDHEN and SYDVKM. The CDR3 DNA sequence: TGTGCCAGCAGTTTGGAAACAGGGTCATGGAGGTTT. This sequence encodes CASSLETGSWRF.

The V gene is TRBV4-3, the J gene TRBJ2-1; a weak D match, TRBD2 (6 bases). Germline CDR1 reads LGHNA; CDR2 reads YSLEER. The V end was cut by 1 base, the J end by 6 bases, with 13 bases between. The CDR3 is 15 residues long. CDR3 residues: CASSQVVGSGNEQFF. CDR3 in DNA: TGCGCCAGCAGCCAAGTGGTCGGGAGTGGCAATGAGCAGTTCTTC.

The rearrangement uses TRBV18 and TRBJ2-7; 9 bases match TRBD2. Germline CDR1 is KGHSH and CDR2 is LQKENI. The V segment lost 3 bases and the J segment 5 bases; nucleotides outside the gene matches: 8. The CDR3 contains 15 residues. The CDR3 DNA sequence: TGTGCCAGCTCACCGTCAGCGGGAGGTCTCCACGAGCAGTACTTC. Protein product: CASSPSAGGLHEQYF.

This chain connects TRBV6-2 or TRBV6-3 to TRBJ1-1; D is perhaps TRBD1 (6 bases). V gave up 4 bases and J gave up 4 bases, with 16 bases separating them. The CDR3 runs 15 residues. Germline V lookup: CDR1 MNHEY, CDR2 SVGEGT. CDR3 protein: CASSLPTGLLTEAFF. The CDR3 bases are TGTGCCAGCAGTTTACCAACAGGGTTGCTCACTGAAGCTTTCTTT.

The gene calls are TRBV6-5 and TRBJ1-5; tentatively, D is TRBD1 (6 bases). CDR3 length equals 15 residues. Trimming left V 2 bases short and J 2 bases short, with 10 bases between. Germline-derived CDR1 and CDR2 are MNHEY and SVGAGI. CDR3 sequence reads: CASSYGGRGNQPQHF. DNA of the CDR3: TGTGCCAGCAGTTACGGGGGCAGGGGCAATCAGCCCCAGCATTTT.

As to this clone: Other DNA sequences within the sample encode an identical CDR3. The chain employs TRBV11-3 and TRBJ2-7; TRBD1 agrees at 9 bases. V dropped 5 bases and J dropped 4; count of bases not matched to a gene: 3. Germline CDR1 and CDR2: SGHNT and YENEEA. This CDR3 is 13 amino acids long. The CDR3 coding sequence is TGTGCCAGCAGCCCCGGACAGGGGTACGAGCAGTACTTC. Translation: CASSPGQGYEQYF.

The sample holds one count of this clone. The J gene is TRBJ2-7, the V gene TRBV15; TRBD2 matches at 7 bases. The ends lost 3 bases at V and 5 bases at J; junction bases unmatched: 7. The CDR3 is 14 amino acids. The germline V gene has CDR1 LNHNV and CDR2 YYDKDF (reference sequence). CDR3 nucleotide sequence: TGTGCCACCAGCAGGGGCGGACTAGTCAACGAGCAGTACTTC. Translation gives CATSRGGLVNEQYF.

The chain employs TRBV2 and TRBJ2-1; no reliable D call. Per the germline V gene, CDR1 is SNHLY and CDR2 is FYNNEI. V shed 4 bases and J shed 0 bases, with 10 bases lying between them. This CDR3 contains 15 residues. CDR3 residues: CASSGGGFSYNEQFF. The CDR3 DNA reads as TGTGCCAGCAGTGGCGGCGGTTTCTCCTACAATGAGCAGTTCTTC.

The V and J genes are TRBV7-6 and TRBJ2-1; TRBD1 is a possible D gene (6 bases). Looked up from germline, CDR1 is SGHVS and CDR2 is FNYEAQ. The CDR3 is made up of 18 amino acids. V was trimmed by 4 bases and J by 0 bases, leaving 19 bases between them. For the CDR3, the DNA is TGTGCCAGCAGCTCGATCAGGGGCCCCCTTAGCTCCTACAATGAGCAGTTCTTC. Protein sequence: CASSSIRGPLSSYNEQFF.

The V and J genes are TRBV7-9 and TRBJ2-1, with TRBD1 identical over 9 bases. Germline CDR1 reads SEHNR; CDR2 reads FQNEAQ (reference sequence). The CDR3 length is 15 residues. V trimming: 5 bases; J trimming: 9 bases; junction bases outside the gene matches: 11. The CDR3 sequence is CASSGPGQGRGEQFF. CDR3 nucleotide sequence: TGTGCCAGCAGCGGACCGGGACAGGGTCGGGGTGAGCAGTTCTTC.

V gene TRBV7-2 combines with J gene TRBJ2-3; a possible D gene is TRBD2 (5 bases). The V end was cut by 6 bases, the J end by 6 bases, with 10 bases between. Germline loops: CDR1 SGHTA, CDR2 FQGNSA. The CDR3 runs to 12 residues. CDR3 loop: CASRPDWDTQYF. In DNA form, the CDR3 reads TGTGCCAGCAGGCCGGACTGGGATACGCAGTATTTT.

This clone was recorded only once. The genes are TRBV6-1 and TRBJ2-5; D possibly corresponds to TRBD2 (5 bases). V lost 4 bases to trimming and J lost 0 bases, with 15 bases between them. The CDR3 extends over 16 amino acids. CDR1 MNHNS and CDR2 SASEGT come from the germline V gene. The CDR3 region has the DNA TGTGCCAGCAGTGGGACTGGACGTACTAACCAAGAGACCCAGTACTTC. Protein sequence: CASSGTGRTNQETQYF.

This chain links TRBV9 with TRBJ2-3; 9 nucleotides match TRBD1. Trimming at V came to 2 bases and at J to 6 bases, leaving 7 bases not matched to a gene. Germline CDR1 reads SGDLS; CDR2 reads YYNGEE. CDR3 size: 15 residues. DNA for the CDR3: TGTGCCAGCAGCGTTCGACAGGGGGGTTCCGATACGCAGTATTTT. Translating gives CASSVRQGGSDTQYF.

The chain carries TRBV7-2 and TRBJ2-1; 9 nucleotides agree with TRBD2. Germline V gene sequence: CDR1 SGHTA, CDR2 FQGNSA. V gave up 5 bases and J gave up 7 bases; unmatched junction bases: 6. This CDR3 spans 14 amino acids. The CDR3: CASSGRTSVNEQFF. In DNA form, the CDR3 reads TGTGCCAGCAGCGGACGGACTAGCGTAAATGAGCAGTTCTTC. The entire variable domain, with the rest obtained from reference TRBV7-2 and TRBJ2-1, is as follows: GAGVSQSPSNKVTEKGKDVELRCDPISGHTALYWYRQSLGQGLEFLIYFQGNSAPDKSGLPSDRFSAERTGGSVSTLTIQRTQQEDSAVYLCASSGRTSVNEQFFGPGTRLTVL.

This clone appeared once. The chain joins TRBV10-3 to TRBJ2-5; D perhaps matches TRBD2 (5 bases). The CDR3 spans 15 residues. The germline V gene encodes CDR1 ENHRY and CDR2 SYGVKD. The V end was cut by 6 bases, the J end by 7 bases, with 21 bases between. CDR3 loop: CAISISGLGEGTQYF. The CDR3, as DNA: TGTGCCATCAGCATTTCCGGGCTAGGAGAGGGGACCCAGTACTTC.

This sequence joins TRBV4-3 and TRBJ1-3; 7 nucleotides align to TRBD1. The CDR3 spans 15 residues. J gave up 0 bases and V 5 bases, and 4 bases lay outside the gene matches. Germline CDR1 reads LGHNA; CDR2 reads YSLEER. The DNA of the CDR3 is TGCGCCAGCAGCACTCACAGGGGCTCTGGAAACACCATATATTTT. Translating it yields CASSTHRGSGNTIYF.

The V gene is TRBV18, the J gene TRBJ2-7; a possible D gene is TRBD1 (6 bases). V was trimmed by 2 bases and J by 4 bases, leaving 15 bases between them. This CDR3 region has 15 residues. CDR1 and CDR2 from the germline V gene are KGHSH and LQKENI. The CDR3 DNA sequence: TGTGCCAGCTCACCAGGGGCAGGGGATCAGTACGAGCAGTACTTC. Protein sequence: CASSPGAGDQYEQYF.

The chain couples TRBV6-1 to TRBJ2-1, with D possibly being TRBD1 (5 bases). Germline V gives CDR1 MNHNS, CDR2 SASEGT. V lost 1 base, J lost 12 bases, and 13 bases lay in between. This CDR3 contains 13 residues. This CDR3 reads CASSEGTDTPQFF. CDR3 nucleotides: TGTGCCAGCAGTGAAGGTACGGACACCCCGCAGTTCTTC.

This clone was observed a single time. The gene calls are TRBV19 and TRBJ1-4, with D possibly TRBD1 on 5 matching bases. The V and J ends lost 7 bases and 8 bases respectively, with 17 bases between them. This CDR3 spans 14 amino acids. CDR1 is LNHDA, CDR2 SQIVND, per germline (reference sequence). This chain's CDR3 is CASNTGRVGEKLFF. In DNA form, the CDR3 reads TGTGCCAGTAACACAGGTCGGGTAGGGGAAAAACTGTTTTTT.

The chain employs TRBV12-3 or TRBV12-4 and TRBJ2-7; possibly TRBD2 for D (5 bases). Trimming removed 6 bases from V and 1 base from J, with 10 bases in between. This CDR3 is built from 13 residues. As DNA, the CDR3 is TGTGCCAGCAGGAAGGACTCTTCCTACGAGCAGTACTTC. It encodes CASRKDSSYEQYF.

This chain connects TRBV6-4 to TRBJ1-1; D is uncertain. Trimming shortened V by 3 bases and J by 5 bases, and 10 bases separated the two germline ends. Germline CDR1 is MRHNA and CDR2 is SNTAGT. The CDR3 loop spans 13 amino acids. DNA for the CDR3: TGTGCCAGCAGTGAGGAGGTAGGGACTGAAGCTTTCTTT. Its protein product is CASSEEVGTEAFF.

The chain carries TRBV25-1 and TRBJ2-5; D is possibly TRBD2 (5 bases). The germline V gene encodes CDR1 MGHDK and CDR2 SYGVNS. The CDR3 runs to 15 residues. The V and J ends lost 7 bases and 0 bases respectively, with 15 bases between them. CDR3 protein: CASKSPGTHQETQYF. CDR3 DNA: TGTGCCAGCAAGTCCCCGGGAACACACCAAGAGACCCAGTACTTC. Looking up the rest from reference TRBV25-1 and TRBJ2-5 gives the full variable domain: EADIYQTPRYLVIGTGKKITLECSQTMGHDKMYWYQQDPGMELHLIHYSYGVNSTEKGDLSSESTVSRIRTEHFPLTLESARPSHTSQYLCASKSPGTHQETQYFGPGTRLLVL.

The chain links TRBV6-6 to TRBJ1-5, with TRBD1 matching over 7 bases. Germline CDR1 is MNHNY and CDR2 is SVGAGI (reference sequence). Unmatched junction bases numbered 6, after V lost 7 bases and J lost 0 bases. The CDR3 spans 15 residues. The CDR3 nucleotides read TGTGCCAGCACTCAGGGGGGTTATAGCAATCAGCCCCAGCATTTT. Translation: CASTQGGYSNQPQHF.

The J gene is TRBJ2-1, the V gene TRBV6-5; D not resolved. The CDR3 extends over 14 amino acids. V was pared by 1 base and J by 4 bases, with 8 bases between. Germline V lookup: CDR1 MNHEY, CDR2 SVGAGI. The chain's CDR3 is CASSYLGFYNEQFF. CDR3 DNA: TGTGCCAGCAGTTACTTGGGCTTTTACAATGAGCAGTTCTTC.